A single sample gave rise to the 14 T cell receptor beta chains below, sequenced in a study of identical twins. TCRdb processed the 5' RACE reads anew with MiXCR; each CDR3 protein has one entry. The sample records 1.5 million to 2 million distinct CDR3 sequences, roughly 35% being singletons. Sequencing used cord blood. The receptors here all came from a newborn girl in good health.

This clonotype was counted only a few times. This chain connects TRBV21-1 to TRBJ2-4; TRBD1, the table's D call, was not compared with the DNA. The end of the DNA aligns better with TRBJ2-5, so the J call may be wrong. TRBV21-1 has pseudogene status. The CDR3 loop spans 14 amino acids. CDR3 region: CASSTGRAQETQYF. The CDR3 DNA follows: TGTGCCAGCAGCACAGGACGCGCCCAAGAGACCCAGTACTTC.

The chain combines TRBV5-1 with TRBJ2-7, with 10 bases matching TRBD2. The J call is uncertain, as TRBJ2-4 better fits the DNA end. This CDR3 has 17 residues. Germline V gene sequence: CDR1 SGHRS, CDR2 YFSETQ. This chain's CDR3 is CASSLGAGTSAGNIQYF. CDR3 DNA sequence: TGCGCCAGCAGCTTGGGGGCCGGGACTAGCGCGGGGAACATTCAGTACTTC.

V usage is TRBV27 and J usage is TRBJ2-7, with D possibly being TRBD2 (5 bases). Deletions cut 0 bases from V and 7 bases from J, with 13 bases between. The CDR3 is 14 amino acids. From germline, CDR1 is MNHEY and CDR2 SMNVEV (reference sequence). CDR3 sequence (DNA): TGTGCCAGCAGTTTATCGACGGGGAACAATGAGCAGTACTTC. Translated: CASSLSTGNNEQYF.

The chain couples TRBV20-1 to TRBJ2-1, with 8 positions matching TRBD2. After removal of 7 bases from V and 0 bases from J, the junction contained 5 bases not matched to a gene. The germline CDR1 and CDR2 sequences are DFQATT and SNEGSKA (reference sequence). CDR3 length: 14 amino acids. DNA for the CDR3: TGCAGTGTTGCCGGGACTAGCTCCTACAATGAGCAGTTCTTC. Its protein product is CSVAGTSSYNEQFF.

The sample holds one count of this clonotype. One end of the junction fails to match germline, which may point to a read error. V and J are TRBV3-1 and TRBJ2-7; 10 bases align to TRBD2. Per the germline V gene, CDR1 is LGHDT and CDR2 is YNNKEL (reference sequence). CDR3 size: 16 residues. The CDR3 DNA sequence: TGTACCAGCAGCCCCAGGGGCAGCGGGGGGGCCTACGAGCAGTACTTC. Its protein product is CTSSPRGSGGAYEQYF.

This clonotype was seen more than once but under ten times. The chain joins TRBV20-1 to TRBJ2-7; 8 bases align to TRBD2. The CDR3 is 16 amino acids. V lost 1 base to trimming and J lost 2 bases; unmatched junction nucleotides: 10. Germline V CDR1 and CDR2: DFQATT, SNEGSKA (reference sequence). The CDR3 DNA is TGCAGTGCTAGAGCCCTGACTAGCGCCGTCCCCTACGAGCAGTACTTC. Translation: CSARALTSAVPYEQYF.

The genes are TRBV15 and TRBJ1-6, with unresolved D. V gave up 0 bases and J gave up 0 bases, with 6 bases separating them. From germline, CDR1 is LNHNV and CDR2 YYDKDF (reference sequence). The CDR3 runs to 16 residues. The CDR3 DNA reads TGTGCCACCAGCAGAGATCCCAGCTCCTATAATTCACCCCTCCACTTT. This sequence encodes CATSRDPSSYNSPLHF.

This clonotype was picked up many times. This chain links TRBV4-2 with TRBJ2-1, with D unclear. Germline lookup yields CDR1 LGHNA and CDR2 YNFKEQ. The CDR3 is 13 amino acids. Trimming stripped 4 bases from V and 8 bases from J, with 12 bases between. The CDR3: CASSREVSYEQFF. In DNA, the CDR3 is TGTGCCAGCAGCCGTGAAGTAAGCTATGAGCAGTTCTTC.

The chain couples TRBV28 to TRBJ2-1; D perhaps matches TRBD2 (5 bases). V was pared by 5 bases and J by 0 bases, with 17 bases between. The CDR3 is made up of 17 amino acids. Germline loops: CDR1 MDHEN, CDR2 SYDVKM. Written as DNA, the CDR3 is TGTGCCAGCAGTCTCCTTCCCTTGGGGAGCTCCTACAATGAGCAGTTCTTC. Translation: CASSLLPLGSSYNEQFF. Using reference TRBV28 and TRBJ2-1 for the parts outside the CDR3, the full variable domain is DVKVTQSSRYLVKRTGEKVFLECVQDMDHENMFWYRQDPGLGLRLIYFSYDVKMKEKGDIPEGYSVSREKKERFSLILESASTNQTSMYLCASSLLPLGSSYNEQFFGPGTRLTVL.

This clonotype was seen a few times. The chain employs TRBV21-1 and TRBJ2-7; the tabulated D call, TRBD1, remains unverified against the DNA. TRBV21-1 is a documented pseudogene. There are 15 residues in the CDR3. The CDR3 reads CASSIGTEISYEQYF. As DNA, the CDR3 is TGTGCCAGCAGCATCGGGACAGAAATCTCCTACGAGCAGTACTTC.

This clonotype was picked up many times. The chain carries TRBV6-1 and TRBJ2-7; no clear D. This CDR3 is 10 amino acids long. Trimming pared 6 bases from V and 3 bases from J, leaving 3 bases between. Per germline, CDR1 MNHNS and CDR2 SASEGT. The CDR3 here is CASRGYEQYF. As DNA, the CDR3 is TGTGCCAGCAGGGGCTACGAGCAGTACTTC.

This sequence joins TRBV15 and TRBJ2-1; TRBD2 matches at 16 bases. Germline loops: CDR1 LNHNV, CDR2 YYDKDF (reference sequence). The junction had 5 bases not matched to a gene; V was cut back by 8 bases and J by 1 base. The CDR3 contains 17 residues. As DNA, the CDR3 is TGTGCCACCCCGGGACTAGCGGGAGGGAGGTCCTACAATGAGCAGTTCTTC. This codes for CATPGLAGGRSYNEQFF.

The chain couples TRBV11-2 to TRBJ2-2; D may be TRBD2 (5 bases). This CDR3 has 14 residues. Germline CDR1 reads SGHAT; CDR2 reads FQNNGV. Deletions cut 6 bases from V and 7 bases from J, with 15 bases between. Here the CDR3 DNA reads TGTGCCAGCAGTAGATTAGCGAGTGTCGGGGAGCTGTTTTTT. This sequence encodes CASSRLASVGELFF.

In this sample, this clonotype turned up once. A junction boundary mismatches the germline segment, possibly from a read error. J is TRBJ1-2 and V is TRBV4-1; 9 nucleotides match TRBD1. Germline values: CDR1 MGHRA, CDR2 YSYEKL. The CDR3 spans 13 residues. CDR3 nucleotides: TGCGCCGGCAGCCCGACAGGGGGCTATGGCTACACCTTC. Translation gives CAGSPTGGYGYTF.